This paragraph reports one TCR beta chain. The source of the sample is a study of blood T cell repertoires in COVID-19. In the study overall: COVID-19 samples, acute and convalescent, were from the United States, Italy and Spain. T cells, B-cell-depleted T cells, or PBMCs supplied cDNA or gDNA.

V lost 5 bases, J lost 4 bases, and 6 bases stayed unmatched. CDR3 length: 14 amino acids. Germline V gives CDR1 LNHDA, CDR2 SQIVND (reference sequence). Authors' processing steps: The assay estimated nucleated cells by amplifying reference gene primers. Assay: immunoSEQ multiplex PCR; the TCRdb copy retains only in-frame clones and omits some. The V and J calls and clone size were taken over from that table, and D and trimming were inferred from the DNA. The sample contains just under 250,000 clones, 86% of which appear only once. This chain joins TRBV19 and TRBJ1-2, with 8 nucleotides matching TRBD1. Sample: peripheral blood. The sequence was obtained from a woman younger than 45 who had recovered from COVID-19. The CDR3: CASSSQGQVYGYTF. In DNA form, the CDR3 reads TGTGCCAGTAGTTCCCAGGGACAGGTCTATGGCTACACCTTC.